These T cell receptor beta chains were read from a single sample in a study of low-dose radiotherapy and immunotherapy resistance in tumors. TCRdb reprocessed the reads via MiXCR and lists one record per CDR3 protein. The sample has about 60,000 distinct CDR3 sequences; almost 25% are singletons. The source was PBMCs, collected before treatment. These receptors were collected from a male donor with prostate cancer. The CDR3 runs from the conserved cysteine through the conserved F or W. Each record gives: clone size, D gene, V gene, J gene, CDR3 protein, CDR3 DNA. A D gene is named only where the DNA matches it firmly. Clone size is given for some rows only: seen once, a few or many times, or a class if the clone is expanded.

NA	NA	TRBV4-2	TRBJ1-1	CASSQEPGMNTEAFF	TGTGCCAGCAGCCAAGAGCCGGGAATGAACACTGAAGCTTTCTTT
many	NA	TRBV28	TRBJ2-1	CASSPRGTTRYNEQFF	TGTGCCTCCTCTCCCCGGGGGACGACTCGTTACAATGAGCAGTTCTTC
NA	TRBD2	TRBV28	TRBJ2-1	CASSLGTSAYNEQFF	TGTGCCAGCAGTTTAGGGACTAGCGCCTACAATGAGCAGTTCTTC
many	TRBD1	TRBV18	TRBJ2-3	CASSPGVRGRATDTQYF	TGTGCCAGCTCACCCGGGGTCAGGGGGCGTGCGACAGATACGCAGTATTTT
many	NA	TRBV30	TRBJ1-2	CAWRPGYGYTF	TGTGCCTGGAGGCCCGGATATGGCTACACCTTC
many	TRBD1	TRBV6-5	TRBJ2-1	CASSFGTGGYNEQFF	TGTGCCAGCAGTTTCGGGACAGGGGGCTACAATGAGCAGTTCTTC
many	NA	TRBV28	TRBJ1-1	CASSSPRDTEAFF	TGTGCCAGCAGTTCCCCCCGGGACACTGAAGCTTTCTTT
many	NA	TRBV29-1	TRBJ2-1	CSVEQGGLNEQFF	TGCAGCGTTGAACAGGGAGGTTTGAATGAGCAGTTCTTC
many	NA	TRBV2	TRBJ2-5	CASSEGLAGETQYF	TGTGCCAGCAGTGAAGGACTGGCCGGGGAGACCCAGTACTTC
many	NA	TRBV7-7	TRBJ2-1	CASSLSPYNEQFF	TGTGCCAGCAGCTTATCCCCCTACAATGAGCAGTTCTTC
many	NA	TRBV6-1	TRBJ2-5	CASRRPDSPGETQYF	TGTGCCAGTCGAAGGCCGGACAGCCCAGGGGAGACCCAGTACTTC
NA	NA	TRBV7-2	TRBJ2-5	CASRSSGGRSETQYF	TGTGCCAGCAGATCTTCGGGGGGCCGATCGGAGACCCAGTACTTC
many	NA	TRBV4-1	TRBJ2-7	CASSQLGVDPTNEQYF	TGCGCCAGCAGCCAACTGGGGGTTGACCCCACAAACGAGCAGTACTTC
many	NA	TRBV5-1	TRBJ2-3	CASSSGPAQDTQYF	TGCGCCAGCAGCTCGGGCCCCGCCCAAGATACGCAGTATTTT
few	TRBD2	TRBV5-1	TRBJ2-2	CASGSSGATGELFF	TGCGCCAGCGGGTCTAGCGGAGCAACCGGGGAGCTGTTTTTT
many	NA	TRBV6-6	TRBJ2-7	CASSYSYWGNEQYF	TGTGCCAGCAGTTACTCTTATTGGGGAAACGAGCAGTACTTC
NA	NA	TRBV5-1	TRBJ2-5	CASSLASGTQETQYF	TGCGCCAGCAGCTTGGCGTCCGGGACCCAAGAGACCCAGTACTTC
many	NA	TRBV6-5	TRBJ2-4	CAGRTAKNIQYF	TGTGCCGGGAGGACAGCCAAAAACATTCAGTACTTC
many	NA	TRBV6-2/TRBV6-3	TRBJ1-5	CASSYSRDTDQHF	TGTGCCAGCAGTTACTCCCGGGACACGGACCAGCATTTT
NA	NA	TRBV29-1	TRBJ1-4	CSVVETDSRFF	TGCAGCGTTGTAGAGACCGACTCGAGGTTTTTT
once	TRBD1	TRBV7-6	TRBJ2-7	CASSPWQGANYEQYF	TGTGCCAGCAGCCCATGGCAGGGGGCAAACTACGAGCAGTACTTC
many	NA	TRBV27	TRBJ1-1	CASSLWGMNTEAFF	TGTGCCAGCAGTTTATGGGGCATGAACACTGAAGCTTTCTTT
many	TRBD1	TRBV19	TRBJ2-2	CASRGTGATGELFF	TGTGCCAGTAGAGGAACAGGGGCCACCGGGGAGCTGTTTTTT
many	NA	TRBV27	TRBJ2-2	CASSFGLDRELFF	TGTGCCAGCAGTTTCGGACTGGACCGGGAGCTGTTTTTT
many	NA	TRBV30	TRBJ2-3	CAWSSSTDTQYF	TGTGCCTGGAGTTCGTCGACAGATACGCAGTATTTT
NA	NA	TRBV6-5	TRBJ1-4	CASSRGWTNEKLFF	TGTGCCAGCAGTCGGGGTTGGACTAATGAAAAACTGTTTTTT
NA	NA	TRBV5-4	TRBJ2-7	CASSLDRVPSQYF	TGTGCCAGCAGCTTAGATCGGGTTCCTTCGCAGTACTTC
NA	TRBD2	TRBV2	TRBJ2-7	CASSDLAGVDEQYF	TGTGCCAGCAGTGATCTAGCGGGGGTGGATGAGCAGTACTTC
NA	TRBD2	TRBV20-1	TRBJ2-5	CSARGLAGTQETQYF	TGCAGTGCTAGAGGACTAGCGGGGACACAAGAGACCCAGTACTTC
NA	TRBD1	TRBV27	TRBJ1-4	CASSFAFDRGELFF	TGTGCCAGCAGTTTTGCATTTGACAGGGGTGAACTGTTTTTT
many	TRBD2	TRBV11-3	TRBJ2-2	CASSLTGTRNTGELFF	TGTGCCAGCAGCCTCACCGGGACTAGGAACACCGGGGAGCTGTTTTTT
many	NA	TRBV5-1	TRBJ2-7	CASSIDPGAYEQYF	TGCGCCAGCAGCATTGACCCAGGGGCCTACGAGCAGTACTTC
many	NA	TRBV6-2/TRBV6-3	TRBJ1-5	CASSSYLIQPQHF	TGTGCCAGCAGCTCCTACCTGATACAGCCCCAGCATTTT
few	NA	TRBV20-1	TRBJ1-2	CSARRGTRGNYGYTF	TGCAGTGCTAGGAGGGGGACCCGGGGCAACTATGGCTACACCTTC
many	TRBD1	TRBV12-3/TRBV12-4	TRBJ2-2	CASSLSGQTNTGELFF	TGTGCCAGCAGTTTATCGGGACAGACGAACACCGGGGAGCTGTTTTTT
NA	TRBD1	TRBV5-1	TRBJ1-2	CASSAQQGERADF	TGCGCCAGCAGCGCCCAACAGGGGGAGAGGGCCGATTTC
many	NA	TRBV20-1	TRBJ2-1	CSASRVSSPNEQFF	TGCAGTGCTAGCAGGGTCTCAAGCCCCAATGAGCAGTTCTTC
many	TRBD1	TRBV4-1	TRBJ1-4	CASSPSWDGQGVGKLFF	TGCGCCAGCAGCCCATCATGGGACGGACAGGGTGTGGGAAAACTGTTTTTT
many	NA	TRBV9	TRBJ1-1	CASSAATLGDTEAFF	TGTGCCAGCAGCGCCGCTACCTTGGGGGACACTGAAGCTTTCTTT
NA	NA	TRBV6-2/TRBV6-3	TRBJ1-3	CASKLTVSGNTIYF	TGTGCCAGCAAATTGACAGTCTCTGGAAACACCATATATTTT
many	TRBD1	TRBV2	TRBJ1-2	CASSEVRGLGYTF	TGTGCCAGCAGTGAAGTCAGGGGGCTTGGCTACACCTTC
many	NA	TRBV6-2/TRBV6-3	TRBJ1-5	CASGGQLNQPQHF	TGTGCCAGCGGCGGGCAGCTCAATCAGCCCCAGCATTTT
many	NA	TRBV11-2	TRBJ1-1	CASSSTEGTEAFF	TGTGCCAGCAGCTCCACAGAGGGGACTGAAGCTTTCTTT
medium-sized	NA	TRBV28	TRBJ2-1	CASNLATSYNEQFF	TGTGCCAGTAATCTAGCTACGTCTTACAATGAGCAGTTCTTC
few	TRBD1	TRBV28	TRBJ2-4	CASSLPHRGSIQYF	TGTGCCAGCAGTTTACCCCACAGGGGTAGCATTCAGTACTTC
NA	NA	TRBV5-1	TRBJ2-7	CASSLNPDGYEQYF	TGCGCCAGCAGCCTGAACCCAGACGGCTACGAGCAGTACTTC
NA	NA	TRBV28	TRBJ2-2	CASSFRTDGNTGELFF	TGTGCCAGCAGTTTCCGGACGGACGGGAACACCGGGGAGCTGTTTTTT
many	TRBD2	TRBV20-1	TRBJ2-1	CSAPKGGLDNEQFF	TGCAGTGCCCCAAAGGGGGGACTAGACAATGAGCAGTTCTTC
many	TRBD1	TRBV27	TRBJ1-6	CASRLQGVASPLHF	TGTGCCAGCAGGTTACAGGGGGTGGCATCACCCCTCCACTTT
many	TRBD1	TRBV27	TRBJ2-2	CASTNRGLGDTGELFF	TGTGCCAGCACCAACAGGGGGCTAGGGGACACCGGGGAGCTGTTTTTT